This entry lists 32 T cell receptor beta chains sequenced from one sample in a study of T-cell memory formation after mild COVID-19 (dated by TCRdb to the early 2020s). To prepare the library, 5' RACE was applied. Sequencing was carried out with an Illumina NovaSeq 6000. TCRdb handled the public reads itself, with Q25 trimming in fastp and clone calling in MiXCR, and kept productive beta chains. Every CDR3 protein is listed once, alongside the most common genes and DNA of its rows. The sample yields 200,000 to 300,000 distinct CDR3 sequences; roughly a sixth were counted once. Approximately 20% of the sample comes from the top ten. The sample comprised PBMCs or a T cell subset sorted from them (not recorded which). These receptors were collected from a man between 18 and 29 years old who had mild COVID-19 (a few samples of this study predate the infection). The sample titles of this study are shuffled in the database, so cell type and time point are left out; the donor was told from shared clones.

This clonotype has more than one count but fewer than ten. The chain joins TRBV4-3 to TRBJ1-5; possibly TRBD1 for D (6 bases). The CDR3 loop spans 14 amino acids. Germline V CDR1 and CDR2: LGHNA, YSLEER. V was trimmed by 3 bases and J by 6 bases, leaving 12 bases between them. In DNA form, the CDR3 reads TGCGCCAGCAGCCACACAGGGTCGGCTCAGCCCCAGCATTTT. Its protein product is CASSHTGSAQPQHF.

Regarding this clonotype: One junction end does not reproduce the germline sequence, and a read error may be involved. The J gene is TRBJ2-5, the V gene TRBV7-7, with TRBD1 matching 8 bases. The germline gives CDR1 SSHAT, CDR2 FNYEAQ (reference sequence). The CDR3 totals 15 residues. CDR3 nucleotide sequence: TGTGCTAGCAGCCCAGGGACAGGACCTCAAGAGACCCAGTACTTC. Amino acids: CASSPGTGPQETQYF.

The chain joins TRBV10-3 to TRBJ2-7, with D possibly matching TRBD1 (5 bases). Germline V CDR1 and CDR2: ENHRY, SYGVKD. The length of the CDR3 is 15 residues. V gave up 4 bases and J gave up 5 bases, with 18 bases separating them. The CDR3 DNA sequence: TGTGCCATCAGTGGTCGGACCGGACAAGCCCACGAGCAGTACTTC. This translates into CAISGRTGQAHEQYF.

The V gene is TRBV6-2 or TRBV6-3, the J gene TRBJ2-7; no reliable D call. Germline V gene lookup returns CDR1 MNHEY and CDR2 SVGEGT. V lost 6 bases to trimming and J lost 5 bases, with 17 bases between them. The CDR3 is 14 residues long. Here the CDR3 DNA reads TGTGCCAGCAGGACGGTCACCAACCGGGACGAGCAGTACGTC. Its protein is CASRTVTNRDEQYV.

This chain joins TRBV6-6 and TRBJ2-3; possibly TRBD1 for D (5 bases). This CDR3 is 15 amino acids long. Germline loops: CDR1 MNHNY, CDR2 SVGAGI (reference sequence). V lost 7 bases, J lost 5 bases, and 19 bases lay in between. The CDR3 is CASTPFVGARDTQYF. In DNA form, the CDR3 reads TGTGCCAGCACTCCCTTTGTAGGGGCTCGAGATACGCAGTATTTT.

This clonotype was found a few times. CDR3 coding DNA: TGTGCCAGCAGCCGATTCACAGGGCTCCAAGAGACCCAGTACTTC. Its protein is CASSRFTGLQETQYF. The chain recombines TRBV7-2 with TRBJ2-5; weak D call: TRBD1 (6 bases). Germline V lookup: CDR1 SGHTA, CDR2 FQGNSA. The CDR3 covers 15 residues. With 5 bases removed from V and 1 base from J, the gap between germline ends came to 14 bases.

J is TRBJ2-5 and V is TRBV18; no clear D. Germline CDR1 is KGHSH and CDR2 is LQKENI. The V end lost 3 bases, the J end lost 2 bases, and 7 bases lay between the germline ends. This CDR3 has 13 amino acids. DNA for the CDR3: TGTGCCAGCTCACCGGTGGGGCAAGAGACCCAGTACTTC. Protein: CASSPVGQETQYF. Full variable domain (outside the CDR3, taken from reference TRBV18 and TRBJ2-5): NAGVMQNPRHLVRRRGQEARLRCSPMKGHSHVYWYRQLPEEGLKFMVYLQKENIIDESGMPKERFSAEFPKEGPSILRIQQVVRGDSAAYFCASSPVGQETQYFGPGTRLLVL.

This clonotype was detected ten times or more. CDR3 DNA: TGTGCCAGCAGCTCGATTTCCGGGACCTCCTACGAGCAGTACTTC. It translates to CASSSISGTSYEQYF. The gene calls are TRBV11-2 and TRBJ2-7; either TRBD1 or TRBD2 may supply D (5 bases each). V lost 4 bases and J lost 0, with 13 bases in between. Germline V gives CDR1 SGHAT, CDR2 FQNNGV. This CDR3 spans 15 amino acids.

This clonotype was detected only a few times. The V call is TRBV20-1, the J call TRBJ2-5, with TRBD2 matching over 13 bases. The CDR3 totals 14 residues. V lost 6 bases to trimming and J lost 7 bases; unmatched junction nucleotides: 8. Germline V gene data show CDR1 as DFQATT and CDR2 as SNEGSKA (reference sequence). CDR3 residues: CSAKTSGGKVTQYF. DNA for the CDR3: TGCAGTGCGAAGACTAGCGGGGGGAAAGTGACCCAGTACTTC.

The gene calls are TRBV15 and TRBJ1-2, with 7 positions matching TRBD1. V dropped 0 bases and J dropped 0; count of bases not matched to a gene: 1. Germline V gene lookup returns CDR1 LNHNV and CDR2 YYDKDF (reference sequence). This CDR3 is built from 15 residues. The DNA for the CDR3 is TGTGCCACCAGCAGAGACACAGGGGCTAACTATGGCTACACCTTC. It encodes CATSRDTGANYGYTF.

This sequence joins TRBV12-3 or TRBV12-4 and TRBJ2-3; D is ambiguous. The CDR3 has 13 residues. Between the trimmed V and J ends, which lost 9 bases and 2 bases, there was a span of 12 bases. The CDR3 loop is CASSRPATDTQYF. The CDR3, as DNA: TGTGCCAGTAGTCGGCCCGCCACAGATACGCAGTATTTT.

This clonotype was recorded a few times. The CDR3 DNA follows: TGTGCCACCAGCAGAGATGGTAACAGCGGGAATGAGCAGTTCTTC. Amino acids: CATSRDGNSGNEQFF. The rearrangement joins TRBV15 to TRBJ2-1; the D gene is possibly TRBD2 (6 bases). V was shortened by 0 bases and J by 7 bases, with 13 bases between the two germline ends. Germline CDR1 is LNHNV and CDR2 is YYDKDF (reference sequence). CDR3 length: 15 residues.

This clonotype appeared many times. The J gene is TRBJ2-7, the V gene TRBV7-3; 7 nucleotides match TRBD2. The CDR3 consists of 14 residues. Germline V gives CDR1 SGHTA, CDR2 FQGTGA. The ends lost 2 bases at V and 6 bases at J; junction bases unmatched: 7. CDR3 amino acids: CASSLGGGVREQYV. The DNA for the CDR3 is TGTGCCAGCAGCTTAGGTGGGGGGGTCCGCGAGCAGTACGTC.

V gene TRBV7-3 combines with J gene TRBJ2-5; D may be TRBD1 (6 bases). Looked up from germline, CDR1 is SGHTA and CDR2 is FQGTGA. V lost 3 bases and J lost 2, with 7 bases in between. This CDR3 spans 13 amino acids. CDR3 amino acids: CASSFGQQETQYF. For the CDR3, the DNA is TGTGCCAGCAGCTTCGGACAGCAAGAGACCCAGTACTTC.

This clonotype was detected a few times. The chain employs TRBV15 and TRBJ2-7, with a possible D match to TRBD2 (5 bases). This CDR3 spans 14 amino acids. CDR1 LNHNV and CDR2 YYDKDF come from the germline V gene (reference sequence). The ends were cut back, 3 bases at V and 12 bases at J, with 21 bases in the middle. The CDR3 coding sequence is TGTGCCACCAGCAGGGGAGAAACAGTTACCGGACTGTACGTC. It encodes CATSRGETVTGLYV.

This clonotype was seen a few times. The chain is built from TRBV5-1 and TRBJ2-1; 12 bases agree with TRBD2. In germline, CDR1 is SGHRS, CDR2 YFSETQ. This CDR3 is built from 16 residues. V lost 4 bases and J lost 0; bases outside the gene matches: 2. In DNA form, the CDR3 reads TGCGCCAGCAGCCCTAGCGGGGGGGACTCCTACAATGAGCAGTTCTTC. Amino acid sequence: CASSPSGGDSYNEQFF.

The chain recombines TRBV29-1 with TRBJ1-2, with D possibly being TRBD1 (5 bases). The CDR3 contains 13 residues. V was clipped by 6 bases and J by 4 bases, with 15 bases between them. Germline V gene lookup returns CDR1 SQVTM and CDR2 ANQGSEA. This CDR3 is CSVGTLAGYGYTF. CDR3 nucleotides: TGCAGCGTGGGGACCCTAGCAGGCTATGGCTACACCTTC.

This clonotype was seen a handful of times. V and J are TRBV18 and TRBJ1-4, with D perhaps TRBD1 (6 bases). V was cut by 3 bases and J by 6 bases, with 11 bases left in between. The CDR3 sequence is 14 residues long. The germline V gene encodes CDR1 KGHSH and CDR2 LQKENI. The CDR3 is CASSPAGGHEKLFF. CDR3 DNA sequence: TGTGCCAGCTCACCGGCGGGGGGCCATGAAAAACTGTTTTTT.

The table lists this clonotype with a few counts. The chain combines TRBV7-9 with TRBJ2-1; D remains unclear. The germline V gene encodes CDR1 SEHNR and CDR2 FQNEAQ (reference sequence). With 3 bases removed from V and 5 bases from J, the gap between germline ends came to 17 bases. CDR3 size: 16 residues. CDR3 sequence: CASSFYRSSSHNEQFF. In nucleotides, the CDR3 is TGTGCCAGCAGCTTCTACCGGAGTAGTTCCCACAATGAGCAGTTCTTC. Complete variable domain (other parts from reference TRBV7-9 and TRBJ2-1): DTGVSQNPRHKITKRGQNVTFRCDPISEHNRLYWYRQTLGQGPEFLTYFQNEAQLEKSRLLSDRFSAERPKGSFSTLEIQRTEQGDSAMYLCASSFYRSSSHNEQFFGPGTRLTVL.

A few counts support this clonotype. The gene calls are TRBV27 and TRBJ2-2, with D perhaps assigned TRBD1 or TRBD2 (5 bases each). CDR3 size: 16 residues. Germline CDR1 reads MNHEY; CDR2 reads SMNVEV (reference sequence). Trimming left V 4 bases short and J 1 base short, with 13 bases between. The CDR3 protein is CASSSHLGVNTGELFF. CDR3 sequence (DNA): TGTGCCAGCAGTTCCCACCTGGGGGTGAACACCGGGGAGCTGTTTTTT.

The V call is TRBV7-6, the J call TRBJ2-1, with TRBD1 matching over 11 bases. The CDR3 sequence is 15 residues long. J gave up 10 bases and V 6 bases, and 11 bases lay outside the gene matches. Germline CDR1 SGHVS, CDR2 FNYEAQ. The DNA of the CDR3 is TGTGCCAGCAGTCCTCCGCCGGGACAGGGGGTCGAGCAGTTCTTC. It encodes CASSPPPGQGVEQFF.

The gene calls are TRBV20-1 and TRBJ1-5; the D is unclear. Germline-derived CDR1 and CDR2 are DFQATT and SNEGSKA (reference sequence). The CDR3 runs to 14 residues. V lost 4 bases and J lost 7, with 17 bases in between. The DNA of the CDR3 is TGCAGTGCTATCCCGGACCGCCGGGTGCAGCCCCAGCATTTT. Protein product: CSAIPDRRVQPQHF.

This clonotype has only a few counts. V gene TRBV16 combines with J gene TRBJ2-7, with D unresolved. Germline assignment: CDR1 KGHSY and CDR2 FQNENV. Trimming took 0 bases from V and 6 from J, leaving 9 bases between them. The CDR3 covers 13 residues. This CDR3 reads CASSQSPGSEQYV. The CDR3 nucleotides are TGTGCCAGCAGCCAATCACCCGGATCCGAGCAGTACGTC.

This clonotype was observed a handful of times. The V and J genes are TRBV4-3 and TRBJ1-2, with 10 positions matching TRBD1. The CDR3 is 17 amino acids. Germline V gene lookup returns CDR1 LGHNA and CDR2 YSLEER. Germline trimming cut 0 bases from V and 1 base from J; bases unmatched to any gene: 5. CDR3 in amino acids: CASSQEYGDRGNYGYTF. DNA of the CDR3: TGCGCCAGCAGCCAAGAATATGGGGACAGGGGTAACTATGGCTACACCTTC.

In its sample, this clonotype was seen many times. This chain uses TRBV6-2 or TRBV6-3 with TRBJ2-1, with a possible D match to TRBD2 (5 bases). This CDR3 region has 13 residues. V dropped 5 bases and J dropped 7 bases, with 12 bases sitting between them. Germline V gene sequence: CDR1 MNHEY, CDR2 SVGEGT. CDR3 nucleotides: TGTGCCAGCAGTACGGGCCGAGGGAATGAGCAGTTCTTC. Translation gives CASSTGRGNEQFF.

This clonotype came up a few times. The CDR3 DNA sequence: TGTGCCAGCAGTCCGGGGACAGGGATGAACACTGAAGCTTTCTTT. Its translation: CASSPGTGMNTEAFF. The chain links TRBV6-1 to TRBJ1-1; the match to TRBD1 covers 9 bases. The CDR3 totals 15 residues. CDR1 and CDR2 (germline): MNHNS, SASEGT. V lost 5 bases, J lost 0 bases, and 4 bases stayed unmatched.

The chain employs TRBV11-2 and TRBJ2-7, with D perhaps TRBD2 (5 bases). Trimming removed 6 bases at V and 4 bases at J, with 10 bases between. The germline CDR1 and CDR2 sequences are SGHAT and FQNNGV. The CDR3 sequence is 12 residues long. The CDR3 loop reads CASRSPGYEQYF. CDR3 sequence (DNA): TGTGCCAGCAGATCTCCGGGGTACGAGCAGTACTTC.

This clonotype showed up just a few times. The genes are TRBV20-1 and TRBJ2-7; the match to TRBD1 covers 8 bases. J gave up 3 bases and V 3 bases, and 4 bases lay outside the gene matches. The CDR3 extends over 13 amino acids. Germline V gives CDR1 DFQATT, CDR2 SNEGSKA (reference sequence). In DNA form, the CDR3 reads TGCAGTGCTAGGGGGACAGGAGTCTACGAGCAGTACTTC. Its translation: CSARGTGVYEQYF.

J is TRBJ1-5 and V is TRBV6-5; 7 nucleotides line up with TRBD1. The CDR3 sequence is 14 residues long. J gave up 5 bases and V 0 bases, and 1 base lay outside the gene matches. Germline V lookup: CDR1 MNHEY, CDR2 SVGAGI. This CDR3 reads CASSYSRGDQPQHF. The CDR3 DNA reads TGTGCCAGCAGTTACTCCAGGGGGGATCAGCCCCAGCATTTT.

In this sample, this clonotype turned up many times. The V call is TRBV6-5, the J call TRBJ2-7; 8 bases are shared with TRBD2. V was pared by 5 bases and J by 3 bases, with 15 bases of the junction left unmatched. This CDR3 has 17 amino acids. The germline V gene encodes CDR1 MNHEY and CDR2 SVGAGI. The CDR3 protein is CASSRRTGGAEDYEQYF. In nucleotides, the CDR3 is TGTGCCAGCAGTCGTCGAACCGGGGGGGCCGAGGACTACGAGCAGTACTTC.

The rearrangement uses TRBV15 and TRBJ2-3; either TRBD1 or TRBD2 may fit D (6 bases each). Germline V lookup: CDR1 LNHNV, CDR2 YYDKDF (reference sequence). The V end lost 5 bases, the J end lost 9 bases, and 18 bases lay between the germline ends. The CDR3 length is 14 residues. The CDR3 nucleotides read TGTGCCACCAGCGTATTGGAGCCGGGGGCGACGCAGTATTTT. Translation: CATSVLEPGATQYF.

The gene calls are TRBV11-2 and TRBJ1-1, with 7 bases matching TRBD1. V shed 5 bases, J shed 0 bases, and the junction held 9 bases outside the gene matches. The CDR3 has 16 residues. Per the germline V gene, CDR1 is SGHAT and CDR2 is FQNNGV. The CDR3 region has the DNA TGTGCCAGCAGCCCCTTTCGGGACAGCTTGAACACTGAAGCTTTCTTT. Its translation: CASSPFRDSLNTEAFF.